Each of the 5 T cell receptor beta chains below was sequenced from the same sample in a study of vaccination and CD4 T cells after COVID-19. Treatment described: roughly 10-day PBMC culture with coronavirus spike peptide pools or control peptides (ViraFEST assay). These receptors have no identified antigens. CD4+ T cells that had been cultured provided DNA sequenced with the Oncomine TCR Beta short-read assay. TCRdb re-called the PCR reads through MiXCR, storing one row per CDR3 protein. The sample lists 8,000 to 8,500 distinct CDR3 sequences; about 50% were seen once. The specimen sequenced was CD4+ T cells from blood, cultured in vitro. Source of these receptors: a human donor who had recovered from COVID-19.

V gene TRBV7-9 combines with J gene TRBJ2-1; 7 bases map to TRBD2. The J segment lost 7 bases and the V segment lost 0 bases, leaving 3 bases of the junction unmatched. This CDR3 is 14 amino acids long. Germline V gene sequence: CDR1 SEHNR, CDR2 FQNEAQ (reference sequence). The CDR3 DNA sequence: TGTGCCAGCAGCTTAGCGTTAGCGGGTAATGAGCAGTTCTTC. This gives the protein CASSLALAGNEQFF.

The chain links TRBV6-1 to TRBJ2-3; D is uncertain. Germline V gene data show CDR1 as MNHNS and CDR2 as SASEGT. The CDR3 runs to 14 residues. V was pared by 5 bases and J by 1 base, with 10 bases between. CDR3 in DNA: TGTGCCAGCAGTCCGCGGCAGGGCACAGATACGCAGTATTTT. This translates into CASSPRQGTDTQYF.

J is TRBJ2-3 and V is TRBV7-2; D uncertain. V lost 1 base to trimming and J lost 1 base, with 6 bases between them. This CDR3 is 14 amino acids long. Germline CDR1 reads SGHTA; CDR2 reads FQGNSA. The CDR3 reads CASSLVGRTDTQYF. CDR3 nucleotide sequence: TGTGCCAGCAGCTTAGTGGGCCGCACAGATACGCAGTATTTT.

The rearrangement joins TRBV30 to TRBJ2-2; 11 bases line up with TRBD1. In germline, CDR1 is GTSNPN, CDR2 SVGIG (reference sequence). The J segment lost 6 bases and the V segment lost 7 bases, leaving 7 bases of the junction unmatched. The CDR3 extends over 14 amino acids. DNA of the CDR3: TGTGCCTTGGACAGGGGGCTTCAGGCCGGGGAGCTGTTTTTT. Protein product: CALDRGLQAGELFF.

This chain links TRBV6-1 with TRBJ1-1; TRBD1 aligns across 7 bases. The CDR3 is 14 residues long. V lost 7 bases to trimming and J lost 1 base; unmatched junction nucleotides: 6. Per germline, CDR1 MNHNS and CDR2 SASEGT. CDR3 sequence (DNA): TGTGCCAGCACCCAACAGGGGAGGAACACTGAAGCTTTCTTT. Protein product: CASTQQGRNTEAFF.